The next 25 T cell receptor beta chains were all read from a single sample in a study of blood T cell repertoires in COVID-19. Data came from immunoSEQ multiplex PCR; TCRdb stores just in-frame clones and leaves some out. Of about 140,000 clones detected, 77% appear once; the ten largest clones hold about 9.4%. Sequencing was carried out using peripheral blood. The receptors derive from a woman aged 45 to 65 with active or convalescent COVID-19.

The rearrangement uses TRBV3-1 (or the pseudogene TRBV3-2) and TRBJ1-2; 7 nucleotides align to TRBD1. V dropped 2 bases and J dropped 8; count of bases not matched to a gene: 8. The CDR3 contains 14 residues. Germline loops: CDR1 LGHDT, CDR2 YNNKEL (reference sequence). CDR3 sequence (DNA): TGTGCCAGCAGCCAAACCGGGACAGTAAGCGGCTACACCTTC. The encoded protein is CASSQTGTVSGYTF.

This clone was seen only a few times. The genes are TRBV18 and TRBJ2-5; D is unclear. Deletions cut 4 bases from V and 4 bases from J, with 10 bases between. From germline, CDR1 is KGHSH and CDR2 LQKENI. This CDR3 spans 13 amino acids. The CDR3 nucleotides read TGTGCCAGCTCACGCTCTAGAGGAGAGACCCAGTACTTC. Protein product: CASSRSRGETQYF.

This chain joins TRBV19 and TRBJ1-5, with D unresolved. Germline CDR1 reads LNHDA; CDR2 reads SQIVND (reference sequence). Deletions cut 4 bases from V and 5 bases from J, with 6 bases between. This CDR3 has 12 residues. The CDR3 coding sequence is TGTGCCAGTAGTAGGCTCGATCAGCCCCAGCATTTT. Protein: CASSRLDQPQHF.

This clone was detected only a few times. This rearrangement joins TRBV7-2 to TRBJ2-7, with D tentatively TRBD2 (6 bases). Trimming took 3 bases from V and 0 from J, leaving 9 bases between them. Looked up from germline, CDR1 is SGHTA and CDR2 is FQGNSA. The CDR3 spans 14 residues. CDR3 coding DNA: TGTGCCAGCAGCTTCGCGGGACGCTCCTACGAGCAGTACTTC. As protein: CASSFAGRSYEQYF.

The chain combines TRBV5-1 with TRBJ1-1; TRBD1 aligns across 9 bases. The germline V gene has CDR1 SGHRS and CDR2 YFSETQ. The CDR3 length is 14 residues. Trimming cost V 0 bases and J 6 bases; bases outside gene matches: 3. CDR3 sequence: CASSLGTGVAEAFF. DNA of the CDR3: TGCGCCAGCAGCTTGGGGACAGGGGTTGCTGAAGCTTTCTTT.

This chain uses TRBV9 with TRBJ1-1, with 8 nucleotides matching TRBD1. V gave up 4 bases and J gave up 6 bases; unmatched junction bases: 8. Germline V CDR1 and CDR2: SGDLS, YYNGEE. The CDR3 totals 14 residues. CDR3 sequence: CASSQGGQGAEAFF. The CDR3 bases are TGTGCCAGCAGCCAGGGAGGACAGGGTGCTGAAGCTTTCTTT.

The CDR3 sequence is CASSLQGGGNQPQHF. CDR3 sequence (DNA): TGTGCCAGCAGCTTACAGGGCGGTGGCAATCAGCCCCAGCATTTT. This chain connects TRBV7-2 to TRBJ1-5; tentative D call: TRBD1 (5 bases). CDR3 length: 15 residues. Germline V gene sequence: CDR1 SGHTA, CDR2 FQGNSA. Trimming left V 2 bases short and J 2 bases short, with 10 bases between.

V is TRBV18 and J is TRBJ1-2; 9 bases line up with TRBD1. J lost 3 bases, V lost 5 bases, and 7 bases had no gene match. From germline, CDR1 is KGHSH and CDR2 LQKENI. The CDR3 is made up of 15 amino acids. CDR3 in amino acids: CASSERQGDHYGYTF. CDR3 coding DNA: TGTGCCAGCTCAGAACGACAGGGGGACCACTATGGCTACACCTTC.

This chain uses TRBV3-1 (or the pseudogene TRBV3-2) with TRBJ2-1; 10 nucleotides match TRBD2. The CDR3 consists of 15 residues. Germline CDR1 is LGHDT and CDR2 is YNNKEL (reference sequence). J gave up 2 bases and V 2 bases, and 0 bases lay outside the gene matches. Here the CDR3 DNA reads TGTGCCAGCAGCCAAAGCGGGAGGGCCTACAATGAGCAGTTCTTC. Its translation is CASSQSGRAYNEQFF.

The chain uses TRBV3-1 (or the pseudogene TRBV3-2) and TRBJ1-2; the D is unclear. Germline V gene data show CDR1 as LGHDT and CDR2 as YNNKEL (reference sequence). V dropped 3 bases and J dropped 2 bases, with 10 bases sitting between them. This CDR3 has 14 amino acids. The chain's CDR3 is CASSQSRVNYGYTF. The CDR3 nucleotides read TGTGCCAGCAGCCAGTCGAGGGTAAACTATGGCTACACCTTC.

Only one count was recorded for this clone. The V call is TRBV27, the J call TRBJ2-7; D ambiguous. This CDR3 contains 14 residues. From germline, CDR1 is MNHEY and CDR2 SMNVEV (reference sequence). V dropped 1 base and J dropped 2 bases, with 9 bases sitting between them. This CDR3 reads CASSLFGKTYEQYF. Written as DNA, the CDR3 is TGTGCCAGCAGTTTATTCGGTAAAACCTACGAGCAGTACTTC.

The gene calls are TRBV6-5 and TRBJ1-2; tentatively, D is TRBD1 (5 bases). The V gene's germline CDR1 is MNHEY and CDR2 SVGAGI. The CDR3 loop spans 14 amino acids. V lost 5 bases, J lost 4 bases, and 14 bases lay in between. CDR3 in DNA: TGTGCCAGCAGTCGCGGACACGCGAGCTATGGCTACACCTTC. It specifies CASSRGHASYGYTF.

The chain employs TRBV19 and TRBJ1-2; the match to TRBD1 covers 10 bases. CDR3 length equals 13 residues. The V gene end was trimmed by 5 bases and the J gene end by 6 bases; junction bases not matched to a gene: 3. Germline V CDR1 and CDR2: LNHDA, SQIVND (reference sequence). The CDR3 DNA is TGTGCCAGTAGTCCGGACAGGGGGGATGGCTACACCTTC. Translating it yields CASSPDRGDGYTF.

V usage is TRBV5-6 and J usage is TRBJ2-7, with TRBD1 identical over 8 bases. CDR1 and CDR2 (germline): SGHDT, YYEEEE. This CDR3 is built from 14 residues. J was trimmed by 2 bases and V by 3 bases; bases with no gene match: 4. CDR3 in amino acids: CASSWTGPAYEQYF. The CDR3, as DNA: TGTGCCAGCAGCTGGACAGGGCCCGCCTACGAGCAGTACTTC.

The rearrangement joins TRBV4-3 to TRBJ1-4, with D tentatively TRBD1 (5 bases). Trimming removed 2 bases at V and 3 bases at J, with 10 bases between. This CDR3 region has 15 residues. The V gene's germline CDR1 is LGHNA and CDR2 YSLEER. The CDR3 spells CASSQWRGSNEKLFF. CDR3 bases: TGCGCCAGCAGCCAATGGCGGGGGTCTAATGAAAAACTGTTTTTT.

The rearrangement joins TRBV4-2 to TRBJ1-1; 7 bases map to TRBD1. V trimming: 2 bases; J trimming: 6 bases; junction bases outside the gene matches: 9. Germline V gene sequence: CDR1 LGHNA, CDR2 YNFKEQ. The CDR3 spans 15 residues. The CDR3 loop is CASSQSTTGYAEAFF. In DNA, the CDR3 is TGTGCCAGCAGCCAATCTACGACAGGGTATGCTGAAGCTTTCTTT.

The gene calls are TRBV7-9 and TRBJ2-3, with 11 bases identical to TRBD2. V lost 4 bases, J lost 3 bases, and 9 bases stayed unmatched. CDR1 is SEHNR, CDR2 FQNEAQ, per germline (reference sequence). This CDR3 contains 17 residues. The CDR3 DNA is TGTGCCAGCAGCTCCGGACTAGCGGGTGGGGGGACAGATACGCAGTATTTT. Amino acids: CASSSGLAGGGTDTQYF. The full variable domain, with the rest looked up from reference TRBV7-9 and TRBJ2-3, is DTGVSQNPRHKITKRGQNVTFRCDPISEHNRLYWYRQTLGQGPEFLTYFQNEAQLEKSRLLSDRFSAERPKGSFSTLEIQRTEQGDSAMYLCASSSGLAGGGTDTQYFGPGTRLTVL.

This chain links TRBV6-5 with TRBJ1-4; 7 bases align to TRBD1. CDR1 and CDR2 from the germline V gene are MNHEY and SVGAGI. Unmatched junction bases numbered 6, after V lost 6 bases and J lost 8 bases. CDR3 length equals 13 residues. CDR3 in amino acids: CASRDRVGEKLFF. The CDR3 DNA is TGTGCCAGCAGAGACAGGGTGGGCGAAAAACTGTTTTTT.

The chain carries TRBV21-1 and TRBJ1-4; the table assigns TRBD1, which was not confirmed against the DNA. TRBV21-1 is deemed a pseudogene. This CDR3 spans 18 amino acids. The CDR3: CASSKELQGSGTNEKLFF. CDR3 in DNA: TGTGCCAGCAGCAAAGAGCTACAGGGTTCTGGAACTAATGAAAAACTGTTTTTT.

This rearrangement joins TRBV19 to TRBJ1-1, with D possibly TRBD1 on 5 matching bases. Germline V gene data show CDR1 as LNHDA and CDR2 as SQIVND (reference sequence). Deletions cut 3 bases from V and 1 base from J, with 9 bases between. The CDR3 has 14 residues. CDR3 sequence reads: CASSIGGANTEAFF. In DNA, the CDR3 is TGTGCCAGTAGTATTGGTGGGGCGAACACTGAAGCTTTCTTT. Based on the CDR3 plus reference TRBV19 and TRBJ1-1, the full variable domain is DGGITQSPKYLFRKEGQNVTLSCEQNLNHDAMYWYRQDPGQGLRLIYYSQIVNDFQKGDIAEGYSVSREKKESFPLTVTSAQKNPTAFYLCASSIGGANTEAFFGQGTRLTVV.

The V gene is TRBV19, the J gene TRBJ1-1; D remains unclear. Deletions cut 7 bases from V and 6 bases from J, with 15 bases between. Germline V gives CDR1 LNHDA, CDR2 SQIVND (reference sequence). This CDR3 is built from 13 residues. CDR3 nucleotide sequence: TGTGCCAGTACTCGGGGTTTAATGGCTGAAGCTTTCTTT. It specifies CASTRGLMAEAFF.

The rearrangement joins TRBV5-1 to TRBJ2-5, with 7 bases that match TRBD1. CDR1 and CDR2 (germline): SGHRS, YFSETQ. Germline trimming cut 4 bases from V and 2 bases from J; bases unmatched to any gene: 5. This CDR3 is 14 amino acids long. For the CDR3, the DNA is TGCGCCAGCAGCGGGACAGACAGTCAAGAGACCCAGTACTTC. Amino acids: CASSGTDSQETQYF.

This clone was seen a handful of times. V usage is TRBV3-1 (or the pseudogene TRBV3-2) and J usage is TRBJ1-2; 9 bases agree with TRBD1. The CDR3 spans 14 residues. J lost 6 bases, V lost 3 bases, and 5 bases had no gene match. Germline V gene data show CDR1 as LGHDT and CDR2 as YNNKEL (reference sequence). The CDR3 region is CASSQNRGRDGYTF. For the CDR3, the DNA is TGTGCCAGCAGCCAGAACAGGGGGCGAGATGGCTACACCTTC.

Ten or more counts support this clone. In DNA, the CDR3 is TGTGCCAGCAGCCAAGCAGGTCGGGGAGGGCTGGTGAACACTGAAGCTTTCTTT. This codes for CASSQAGRGGLVNTEAFF. The V call is TRBV3-1 (or the pseudogene TRBV3-2), the J call TRBJ1-1, with D unclear. In germline, CDR1 is LGHDT, CDR2 YNNKEL (reference sequence). This CDR3 has 18 amino acids. V lost 1 base to trimming and J lost 0 bases, with 18 bases between them.

The J gene is TRBJ2-5, the V gene TRBV14; the match to TRBD1 covers 7 bases. Looked up from germline, CDR1 is SGHDN and CDR2 is FVKESK. With 0 bases clipped from V and 2 bases from J, the junction kept 12 bases outside the gene matches. CDR3 length equals 18 residues. The CDR3 reads CASSQEPTGLDLQETQYF. The CDR3 DNA is TGTGCCAGCAGCCAAGAACCGACAGGGTTGGACCTACAAGAGACCCAGTACTTC.